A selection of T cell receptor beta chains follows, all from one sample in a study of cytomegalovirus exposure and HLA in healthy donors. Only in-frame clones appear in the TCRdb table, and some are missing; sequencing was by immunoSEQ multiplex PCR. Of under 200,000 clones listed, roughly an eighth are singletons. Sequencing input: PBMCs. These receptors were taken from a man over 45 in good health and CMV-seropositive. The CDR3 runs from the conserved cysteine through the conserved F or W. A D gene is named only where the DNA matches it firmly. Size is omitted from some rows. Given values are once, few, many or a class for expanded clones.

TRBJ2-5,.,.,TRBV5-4,TGTGCCAGCAGCTCTAAAGGGAGGGGGGAGACCCAGTACTTC,CASSSKGRGETQYF
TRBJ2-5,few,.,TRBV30,TGTGCCATGAAGGGGGAGACCCAGTACTTC,CAMKGETQYF
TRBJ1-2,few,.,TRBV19,TGTGCCACCGGGCGCCAGGGTGGCCTTAACTATGGCTACACCTTC,CATGRQGGLNYGYTF
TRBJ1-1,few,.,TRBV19,TGTGCCAGTAGTCCCAGGGGTCCCAACACTGAAGCTTTCTTT,CASSPRGPNTEAFF
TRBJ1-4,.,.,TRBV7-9,TGTGCCAGCAGCTTATGGGGGGGGCGTCGTGAAAAACTGTTTTTT,CASSLWGGRREKLFF
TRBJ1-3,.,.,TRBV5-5,TGTGCCAGCAGCTTATCAGGGGCTGGAAACACCATATATTTT,CASSLSGAGNTIYF
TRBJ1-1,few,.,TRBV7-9,TGTGCCAGCAGCTTAAACGGGAACACTGAAGCTTTCTTT,CASSLNGNTEAFF
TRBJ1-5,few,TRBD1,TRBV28,TGTGCCAGCAGCCGTCGGGACAGGATACAGCCCCAGCATTTT,CASSRRDRIQPQHF
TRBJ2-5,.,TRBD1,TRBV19,TGTGCCAGCCGGAGGGGGGACAGGGGGCTTGGGCAAGAGACCCAGTACTTC,CASRRGDRGLGQETQYF
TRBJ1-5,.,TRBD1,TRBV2,TGTGCCAGCAGTCGGACAGGGGGATTCAATCAGCCCCAGCATTTT,CASSRTGGFNQPQHF
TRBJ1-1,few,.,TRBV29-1,TGCAGCGTTGAAGGGCGGATGGGGAACACTGAAGCTTTCTTT,CSVEGRMGNTEAFF
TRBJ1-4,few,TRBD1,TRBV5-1,TGCGCCAGCAGCTCGACAGGGGCGGGTGAAAAACTGTTTTTT,CASSSTGAGEKLFF
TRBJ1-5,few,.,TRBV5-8,TGTGCCAGCAGCTTGGGACAGTACTATAGCAATCAGCCCCAGCATTTT,CASSLGQYYSNQPQHF
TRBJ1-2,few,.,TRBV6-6,TGTGCCAGCAGTAACCGGGACAAACCTGGCTACACCTTC,CASSNRDKPGYTF
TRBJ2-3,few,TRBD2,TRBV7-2,TGTGCCAGCAGCTTAGAAGGCGGGGGGCGTAATACGCAGTATTTT,CASSLEGGGRNTQYF
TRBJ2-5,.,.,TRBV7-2,TGTGCCAGCAGCTCCCGGGCAGGGTTAGAGACCCAGTACTTC,CASSSRAGLETQYF
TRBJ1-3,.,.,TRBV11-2,TGTGCCAGCAGCCTCACGGGGGGCACCATATATTTT,CASSLTGGTIYF
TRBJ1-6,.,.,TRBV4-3,TGCGCCAGCAGCCAAGATAAGGCGGACAGTAATTCACCCCTCCACTTT,CASSQDKADSNSPLHF
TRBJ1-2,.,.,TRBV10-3,TGTGCCATCAGTGAGCTCCCGGGGGATGGCTACACCTTC,CAISELPGDGYTF
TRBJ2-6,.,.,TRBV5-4,TGTGCCAGCAGGCCAGACGGGGGAGCAGGTGGGGCCAACGTCCTGACTTTC,CASRPDGGAGGANVLTF
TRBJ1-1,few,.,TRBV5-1,TGCGCCAGCAGGGCCCTCGTTCACACTGAAGCTTTCTTT,CASRALVHTEAFF
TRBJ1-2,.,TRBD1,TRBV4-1,TGCGCCAGCAGCCAAGAGACAGGGGGAAGTGTTCGCCATGGCTACACCTTC,CASSQETGGSVRHGYTF
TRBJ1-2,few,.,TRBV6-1,TGTGCCACTACGCAGGGGTTTGCTGGGGGCTACACCTTC,CATTQGFAGGYTF
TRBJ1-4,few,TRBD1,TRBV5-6,TGTGCCAGCACCCTCCTAGGACAGGGCAATGAAAAACTGTTTTTT,CASTLLGQGNEKLFF
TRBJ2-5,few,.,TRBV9,TGTGCCAGCAGCTCTCACCGAGGAGGAGAGACCCAGTACTTC,CASSSHRGGETQYF
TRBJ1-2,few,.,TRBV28,TGTGCCAGCGCGGAGGCAGGGGACTATGGCTACACCTTC,CASAEAGDYGYTF
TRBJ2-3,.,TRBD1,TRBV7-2,TGTGCCAGCAGCTTTCGCATACCGGGACAGGGAAGAAATACGCAGTATTTT,CASSFRIPGQGRNTQYF
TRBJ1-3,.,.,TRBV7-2,TGTGCCAGCAGCTTAGCTCCTGGGTACTATTCTGGAAACACCATATATTTT,CASSLAPGYYSGNTIYF
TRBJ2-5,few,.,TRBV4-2,TGTGCCAGCAGCCAAGATAGTTCGGGGTCCTCGGCCTTTGGGGAGACCCAGTACTTC,CASSQDSSGSSAFGETQYF
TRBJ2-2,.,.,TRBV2,TGTGCCAGCAGCGGAGGGCCGGCCCCCGGGGAGCTGTTTTTT,CASSGGPAPGELFF
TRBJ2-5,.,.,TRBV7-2,TGTGCCAGCAGCGATAAGCGGACGCCCATCCAGACCCAGTACTTC,CASSDKRTPIQTQYF
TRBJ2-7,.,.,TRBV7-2,TGTGCCAGCAGCACCCAAGGAGGCAGCTCCTACGAGCAGTACTTC,CASSTQGGSSYEQYF
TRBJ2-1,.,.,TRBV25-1,TGTGCCAGCAGTAACACAGCCCCAGGTATTCGTGGAAAGCAGTTCTTC,CASSNTAPGIRGKQFF
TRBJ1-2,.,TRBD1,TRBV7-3,TGTGCCAGCAGCGAGACAGGGGGCGGAGGCTACACCTTC,CASSETGGGGYTF
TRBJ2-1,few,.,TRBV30,TGTGCCTGGAGTGGCCGGTTAGACAATGAGCAGTTCTTC,CAWSGRLDNEQFF
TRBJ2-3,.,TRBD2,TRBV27,TGTGCCAGCAGTCCATACCCCGGGGGGGGGAGCACAGATACGCAGTATTTT,CASSPYPGGGSTDTQYF
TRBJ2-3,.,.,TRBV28,TGTGCCAGCAGTTTATCAGACACAGATACGCAGTATTTT,CASSLSDTDTQYF
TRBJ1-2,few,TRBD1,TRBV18,TGTGCCAGCTCACCGCTCGGGACAGACTACACCTTC,CASSPLGTDYTF
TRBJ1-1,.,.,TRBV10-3,TGTGCCATCAGGGACCCCGGGACACAGAACACTGAAGCTTTCTTT,CAIRDPGTQNTEAFF
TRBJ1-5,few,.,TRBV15,TGTGCCACCAGCAGATCGTTCGTCAATCAGCCCCAGCATTTT,CATSRSFVNQPQHF
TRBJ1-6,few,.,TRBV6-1,TGTGCCAGCACCAAGTCTAGGATTGATAATTCACCCCTCCACTTT,CASTKSRIDNSPLHF
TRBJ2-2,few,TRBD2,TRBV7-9,TGTGCCAGCAGCTACCCGGGGGGTAGCGGGAGAAACACCGGGGAGCTGTTTTTT,CASSYPGGSGRNTGELFF
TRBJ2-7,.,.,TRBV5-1,TGCGCCAGCAGTCCTAGCTCCTACGAGCAGTACTTC,CASSPSSYEQYF
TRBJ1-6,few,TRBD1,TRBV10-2,TGCGCCAGCAGTGGCGGGACAGGGTACTCACCCCTCCACTTT,CASSGGTGYSPLHF
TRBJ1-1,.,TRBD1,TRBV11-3,TGTGCCAGCAGACAGGACAGGGGAGAGGGTGAAGCTTTCTTT,CASRQDRGEGEAFF
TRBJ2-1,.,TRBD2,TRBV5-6,TGTGCCAGCAGCGTAGCGGGGATCAATGAGCAGTTCTTC,CASSVAGINEQFF
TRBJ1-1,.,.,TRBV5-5,TGTGCCAGCAGCTTTATAGATAGCACTGAAGCTTTCTTT,CASSFIDSTEAFF
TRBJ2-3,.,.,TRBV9,TGTGCCAGCAGCGTAGGCGGCACAGATACGCAGTATTTT,CASSVGGTDTQYF
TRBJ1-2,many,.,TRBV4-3,TGCGCCAGCAGCCAAGATAGCGGGGGGTATGGCTACACCTTC,CASSQDSGGYGYTF